A selection of T cell receptor beta chains follows, all from one sample in a study of shared clonotypes between healthy human individuals. The repertoire was sequenced with immunoSEQ multiplex PCR; TCRdb's copy has only in-frame clones and lacks some. This sample has millions of clones, with approximately 93% found just once. Specimen: naive CD4+ T cells from PBMCs. These receptors originate from a young man in good health. Some clones in this sample may be carry-over from other donors' samples. Each CDR3 is given with its conserved first and last residue. The D gene is left open where the match is weak. A row's size may be missing; if present it is once, few, many or a size class.

TRBJ2-7,TRBD2,.,TRBV14,CASSPSGLASYEQYF,TGTGCCAGCAGCCCCTCGGGACTAGCTTCCTACGAGCAGTACTTC
TRBJ1-4,TRBD1,.,TRBV4-1,CASSRNSRTGREKLFF,TGCGCCAGCAGCCGAAATAGTCGGACAGGGAGGGAAAAACTGTTTTTT
TRBJ2-5,.,.,TRBV15,CATSAAQETQYF,TGTGCCACCAGCGCGGCCCAAGAGACCCAGTACTTC
TRBJ1-4,TRBD1,.,TRBV5-1,CASSIGTAGDGEKLFF,TGCGCCAGCAGCATCGGGACAGCCGGGGATGGGGAAAAACTGTTTTTT
TRBJ2-3,TRBD1,.,TRBV11-3,CASSLRDSDTQYF,TGTGCCAGCAGCTTGAGGGACAGCGATACGCAGTATTTT
TRBJ2-1,.,.,TRBV28,CASSSQLPMSSYNEQFF,TGTGCCAGCAGTTCACAACTACCTATGAGCTCCTACAATGAGCAGTTCTTC
TRBJ1-4,.,.,TRBV4-1,CASSQYEGHQLEKLFF,TGCGCCAGCAGCCAATACGAGGGACACCAACTCGAAAAACTGTTTTTT
TRBJ2-1,TRBD2,.,TRBV5-1,CASSWRLAGVYNEQFF,TGCGCCAGCAGCTGGAGACTAGCGGGAGTCTACAATGAGCAGTTCTTC
TRBJ2-7,TRBD1,.,TRBV5-4,CASRSGQGFYEQYF,TGTGCCAGCAGGTCGGGACAGGGGTTCTACGAGCAGTACTTC
TRBJ2-2,.,.,TRBV29-1,CSVRDGGTGELFF,TGCAGCGTCCGGGACGGCGGGACCGGGGAGCTGTTTTTT
TRBJ2-2,.,.,TRBV5-1,CASSSSGALNTGELFF,TGCGCCAGCAGCTCCTCTGGAGCCCTAAACACCGGGGAGCTGTTTTTT
TRBJ1-2,.,.,TRBV29-1,CSGFEIPHGYTF,TGCAGCGGCTTCGAGATACCCCATGGCTACACCTTC
TRBJ2-3,TRBD2,.,TRBV6-4,CASSPRVAGTTDTQYF,TGTGCCAGCAGCCCTCGGGTAGCGGGAACCACAGATACGCAGTATTTT
TRBJ2-7,TRBD2,.,TRBV11-1,CASSFGESGRIHEQYF,TGTGCCAGCAGCTTTGGGGAGAGCGGGAGAATCCACGAGCAGTACTTC
TRBJ2-3,.,.,TRBV19,CASRVRTGRADTQYF,TGTGCCAGTAGAGTCCGGACAGGGAGGGCAGATACGCAGTATTTT
TRBJ1-2,.,.,TRBV29-1,CSVAGLSYGYTF,TGCAGCGTTGCCGGGCTCAGCTATGGCTACACCTTC
TRBJ1-1,TRBD1,.,TRBV29-1,CSVYRGNTEAFF,TGCAGCGTTTACAGGGGGAACACTGAAGCTTTCTTT
TRBJ1-2,.,.,TRBV14,CASSQNSNYGYTF,TGTGCCAGCAGCCAGAATAGTAACTATGGCTACACCTTC
TRBJ2-7,.,.,TRBV7-2,CASSLRWGDKPLEQYF,TGTGCCAGCAGCTTACGGTGGGGAGACAAACCCCTGGAGCAGTACTTC
TRBJ1-2,.,.,TRBV6-5,CATTRGGLYGYTF,TGTGCGACGACCCGGGGGGGTCTATATGGCTACACCTTC
TRBJ2-7,.,.,TRBV7-9,CASSPGGGRLYEQYF,TGTGCCAGCAGCCCCGGTGGGGGGCGGCTGTACGAGCAGTACTTC
TRBJ2-7,TRBD1,.,TRBV5-1,CASSFLRGHEQYF,TGCGCCAGCAGCTTCCTTAGGGGGCACGAGCAGTACTTC
TRBJ1-3,TRBD1,.,TRBV5-1,CASSLGTAEGNTIYF,TGCGCCAGCAGCCTCGGGACAGCCGAGGGAAACACCATATATTTT
TRBJ2-5,TRBD1,.,TRBV9,CASSPRTGAETQYF,TGTGCCAGCAGCCCGAGAACAGGGGCTGAGACCCAGTACTTC
TRBJ2-7,.,.,TRBV6-1,CASSQTSYEQYF,TGTGCCAGCAGTCAGACTAGCTACGAGCAGTACTTC
TRBJ2-2,.,.,TRBV5-4,CASSGASANTGELFF,TGTGCCAGCAGCGGGGCTAGCGCTAACACCGGGGAGCTGTTTTTT
TRBJ1-1,.,once,TRBV11-2,CASSPLGGSRNTEAFF,TGTGCCAGCAGCCCCCTCGGGGGGTCTCGGAACACTGAAGCTTTCTTT
TRBJ1-2,.,.,TRBV29-1,CSVQGYRERGYGYTF,TGCAGCGTTCAAGGATACAGGGAAAGGGGCTATGGCTACACCTTC
TRBJ1-1,.,few,TRBV4-1,CASSQAWDTEAFF,TGCGCCAGCAGCCAAGCCTGGGACACTGAAGCTTTCTTT
TRBJ2-7,.,.,TRBV27,CASGPTYAGKYEQYF,TGTGCCAGCGGCCCCACCTACGCAGGGAAGTACGAGCAGTACTTC
TRBJ1-5,.,.,TRBV27,CASSYGRTNQPQHF,TGTGCCAGCAGTTACGGACGGACAAATCAGCCCCAGCATTTT
TRBJ2-2,.,.,TRBV21-1,CASSLPWGGRGAGELFF,TGTGCCAGCAGCCTTCCCTGGGGCGGGAGAGGCGCCGGGGAGCTGTTTTTT
TRBJ2-1,.,.,TRBV11-2,CASSFFGGGSPPYNEQFF,TGTGCCAGCAGCTTTTTTGGGGGAGGCAGCCCTCCCTACAATGAGCAGTTCTTC
TRBJ2-7,TRBD1,.,TRBV7-8,CASSLTGGATYEQYF,TGTGCCAGCAGCTTAACAGGGGGCGCAACCTACGAGCAGTACTTC
TRBJ2-1,TRBD2,.,TRBV29-1,CSVEGKASGGSYNEQFF,TGCAGCGTTGAAGGCAAGGCTAGCGGGGGTTCCTACAATGAGCAGTTCTTC
TRBJ2-3,.,.,TRBV28,CASSLRDFTDTQYF,TGTGCCAGCAGTTTAAGGGACTTCACAGATACGCAGTATTTT
TRBJ2-3,.,.,TRBV6-5,CASRPRPADTQYF,TGTGCCAGCAGACCCCGTCCGGCAGATACGCAGTATTTT
TRBJ2-2,.,.,TRBV27,CASSWQSNTGELFF,TGTGCCAGCAGTTGGCAGAGTAACACCGGGGAGCTGTTTTTT
TRBJ1-2,.,.,TRBV4-1,CASSQDVTPTGGYTF,TGCGCCAGCAGCCAAGATGTGACACCTACGGGAGGCTACACCTTC
TRBJ2-1,TRBD1,.,TRBV28,CASGDRSADSYNEQFF,TGTGCCAGCGGGGACAGATCGGCGGACTCCTACAATGAGCAGTTCTTC
TRBJ1-1,.,.,TRBV7-2,CASSLSGQPNTEAFF,TGTGCCAGCAGCTTAAGTGGACAGCCGAACACTGAAGCTTTCTTT
TRBJ2-7,TRBD2,.,TRBV5-6,CASSSRTSGGYEQYF,TGTGCCAGCAGCTCCCGGACTAGCGGGGGCTACGAGCAGTACTTC
TRBJ2-2,.,once,TRBV6-5,CASTPPNTGELFF,TGTGCCAGCACCCCACCCAACACCGGGGAGCTGTTTTTT
TRBJ2-3,TRBD1,.,TRBV6-5,CASSYSGQGTDTQYF,TGTGCCAGCAGTTACTCGGGACAGGGGACAGATACGCAGTATTTT
TRBJ1-2,.,once,TRBV2,CASSGQKFNYGYTF,TGTGCCAGCAGTGGACAGAAATTTAACTATGGCTACACCTTC
TRBJ2-5,.,once,TRBV4-1,CASSQLLQETQYF,TGCGCCAGCAGCCAACTCCTCCAAGAGACCCAGTACTTC
TRBJ2-2,.,.,TRBV6-1,CASSAGVLKNTGELFF,TGTGCCAGCAGTGCGGGGGTATTAAAGAACACCGGGGAGCTGTTTTTT
TRBJ1-2,.,once,TRBV30,CACFLKGGGYTF,TGTGCCTGCTTCTTGAAGGGCGGTGGCTACACCTTC
TRBJ2-5,TRBD2,.,TRBV11-2,CASSRSGGAQTQYF,TGTGCCAGCAGCCGTAGCGGGGGAGCGCAGACCCAGTACTTC
TRBJ2-3,TRBD1,.,TRBV11-3,CASSLGAGGSDTQYF,TGTGCCAGCAGCTTAGGGGCAGGGGGCTCAGATACGCAGTATTTT
TRBJ1-2,.,.,TRBV28,CASTRGPNYGYTF,TGTGCCAGCACGCGAGGCCCTAACTATGGCTACACCTTC
TRBJ1-5,.,.,TRBV7-2,CASSPNEAQPQHF,TGTGCCAGCAGCCCGAATGAAGCCCAGCCCCAGCATTTT
TRBJ2-1,.,.,TRBV7-8,CASSLWNEQFF,TGTGCCAGCAGCTTATGGAATGAGCAGTTCTTC
TRBJ2-5,.,.,TRBV5-1,CASSSGPLQETQYF,TGCGCCAGCAGCAGCGGCCCTCTCCAAGAGACCCAGTACTTC
TRBJ1-4,.,.,TRBV9,CASSVAGGEKLFF,TGTGCCAGCAGCGTAGCTGGGGGTGAAAAACTGTTTTTT
TRBJ1-2,TRBD1,.,TRBV6-5,CASSRTGGEAYGYTF,TGTGCCAGCAGTAGGACAGGGGGCGAGGCCTATGGCTACACCTTC
TRBJ1-5,.,.,TRBV7-2,CASSWTVSNQPQHF,TGTGCCAGCAGCTGGACAGTCAGCAATCAGCCCCAGCATTTT
TRBJ2-1,.,once,TRBV28,CASSGFGYNEQFF,TGTGCCAGCAGTGGGTTCGGGTACAATGAGCAGTTCTTC
TRBJ2-3,.,.,TRBV19,CASSIRFSSTGTQYF,TGTGCCAGTAGTATACGGTTTTCTAGCACAGGTACGCAGTATTTT